This record covers a single T cell receptor (beta chain). The data derive from a study of technical replicates of blood from four donors. CDR1 PRHDT and CDR2 FYEKMQ come from the germline V gene (reference sequence). V shed 5 bases and J shed 2 bases, with 12 bases lying between them. The CDR3 sequence is 14 residues long. Measured with immunoSEQ multiplex PCR; TCRdb has only the in-frame clones, and not every one. The sample gives about 73,000 clones, over 90% of which show up once; 4.5% to 5% is in the top ten. The sequenced sample was PBMCs. The receptor was derived from a human donor in good health. Some clones in this sample may be carry-over from other donors' samples. V is TRBV13 and J is TRBJ1-1, with a possible D match to TRBD1 (6 bases). DNA of the CDR3: TGTGCCAGCAGCCAACAGGGCCCTAACACTGAAGCTTTCTTT. This gives the protein CASSQQGPNTEAFF. Variable domain in full (rest from reference TRBV13 and TRBJ1-1): AAGVIQSPRHLIKEKRETATLKCYPIPRHDTVYWYQQGPGQDPQFLISFYEKMQSDKGSIPDRFSAQQFSDYHSELNMSSLELGDSALYFCASSQQGPNTEAFFGQGTRLTVV.